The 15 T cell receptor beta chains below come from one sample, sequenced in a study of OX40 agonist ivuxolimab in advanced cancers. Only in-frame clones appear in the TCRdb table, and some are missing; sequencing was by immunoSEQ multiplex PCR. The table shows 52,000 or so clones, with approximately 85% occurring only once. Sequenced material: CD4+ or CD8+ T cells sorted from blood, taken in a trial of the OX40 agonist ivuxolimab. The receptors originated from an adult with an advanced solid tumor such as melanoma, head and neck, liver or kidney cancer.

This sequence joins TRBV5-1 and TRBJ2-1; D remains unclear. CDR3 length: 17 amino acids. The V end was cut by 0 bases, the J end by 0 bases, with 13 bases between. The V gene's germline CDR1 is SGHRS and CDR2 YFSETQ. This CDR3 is CASSLVWQTGSYNEQFF. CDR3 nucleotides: TGCGCCAGCAGCTTGGTTTGGCAGACCGGCTCCTACAATGAGCAGTTCTTC. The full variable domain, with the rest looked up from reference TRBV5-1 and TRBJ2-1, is KAGVTQTPRYLIKTRGQQVTLSCSPISGHRSVSWYQQTPGQGLQFLFEYFSETQRNKGNFPGRFSGRQFSNSRSEMNVSTLELGDSALYLCASSLVWQTGSYNEQFFGPGTRLTVL.

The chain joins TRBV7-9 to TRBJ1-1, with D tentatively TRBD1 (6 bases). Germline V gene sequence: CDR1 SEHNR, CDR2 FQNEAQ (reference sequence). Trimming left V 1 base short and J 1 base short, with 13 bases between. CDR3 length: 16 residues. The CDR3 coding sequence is TGTGCCAGCAGCTTAGATTGGACAGTGGAGAACACTGAAGCTTTCTTT. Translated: CASSLDWTVENTEAFF.

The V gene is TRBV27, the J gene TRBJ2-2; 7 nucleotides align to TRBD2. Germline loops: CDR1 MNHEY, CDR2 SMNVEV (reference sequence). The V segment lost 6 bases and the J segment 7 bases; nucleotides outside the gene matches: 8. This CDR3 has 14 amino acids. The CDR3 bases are TGTGCCAGCAGCCGCGAATGGGGGGGCGGGGAGCTGTTTTTT. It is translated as CASSREWGGGELFF.

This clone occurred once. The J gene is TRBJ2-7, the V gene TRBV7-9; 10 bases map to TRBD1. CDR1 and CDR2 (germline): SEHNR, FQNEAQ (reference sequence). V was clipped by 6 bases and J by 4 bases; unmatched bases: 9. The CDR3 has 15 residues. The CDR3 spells CASRSSKGQGYEQYF. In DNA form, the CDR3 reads TGTGCCAGCAGAAGTAGTAAGGGACAGGGGTACGAGCAGTACTTC.

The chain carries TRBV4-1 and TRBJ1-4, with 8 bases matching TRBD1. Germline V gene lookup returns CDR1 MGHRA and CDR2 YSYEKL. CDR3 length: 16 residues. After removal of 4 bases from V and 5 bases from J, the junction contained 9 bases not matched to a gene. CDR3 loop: CASSPNSGTGNEKLFF. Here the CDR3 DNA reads TGCGCCAGCAGCCCAAACTCGGGGACAGGAAATGAAAAACTGTTTTTT.

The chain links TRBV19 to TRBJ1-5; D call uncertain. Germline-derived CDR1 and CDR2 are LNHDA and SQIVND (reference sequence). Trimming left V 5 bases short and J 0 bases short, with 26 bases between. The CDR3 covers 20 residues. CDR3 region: CASSSESPAGGFYSNQPQHF. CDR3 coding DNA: TGTGCCAGTAGTTCAGAGAGTCCGGCAGGAGGCTTTTATAGCAATCAGCCCCAGCATTTT. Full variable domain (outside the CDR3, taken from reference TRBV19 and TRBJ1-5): DGGITQSPKYLFRKEGQNVTLSCEQNLNHDAMYWYRQDPGQGLRLIYYSQIVNDFQKGDIAEGYSVSREKKESFPLTVTSAQKNPTAFYLCASSSESPAGGFYSNQPQHFGDGTRLSIL.

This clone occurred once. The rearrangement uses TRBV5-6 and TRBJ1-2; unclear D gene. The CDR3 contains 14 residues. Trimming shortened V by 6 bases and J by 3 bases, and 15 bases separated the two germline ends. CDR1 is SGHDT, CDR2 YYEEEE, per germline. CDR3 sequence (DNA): TGTGCCAGCAACCCGGACCCGGCAGACTATGGCTACACCTTC. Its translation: CASNPDPADYGYTF.

The CDR3 loop is CASSRLGVSTDTQYF. The CDR3, as DNA: TGCGCCAGCAGCCGGTTGGGGGTAAGCACAGATACGCAGTATTTT. V is TRBV5-1 and J is TRBJ2-3; D possibly matches TRBD1 or TRBD2 (5 bases each). V shed 4 bases and J shed 0 bases, with 12 bases lying between them. The CDR3 is made up of 15 amino acids. Germline V gene data show CDR1 as SGHRS and CDR2 as YFSETQ.

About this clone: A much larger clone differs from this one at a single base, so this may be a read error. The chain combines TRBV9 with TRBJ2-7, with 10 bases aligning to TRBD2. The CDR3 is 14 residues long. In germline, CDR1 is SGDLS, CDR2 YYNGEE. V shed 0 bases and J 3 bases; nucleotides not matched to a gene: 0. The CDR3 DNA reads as TGTGCCAGCAGCGTAGGGACTAGCGGCTACGAGCAGTACTTC. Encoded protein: CASSVGTSGYEQYF.

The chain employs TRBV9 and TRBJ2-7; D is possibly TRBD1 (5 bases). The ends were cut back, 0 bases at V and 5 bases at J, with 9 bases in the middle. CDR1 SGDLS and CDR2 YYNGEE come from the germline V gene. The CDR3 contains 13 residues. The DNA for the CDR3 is TGTGCCAGCAGCGTAGGGCAGGGTGACGAGCAGTACTTC. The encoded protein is CASSVGQGDEQYF.

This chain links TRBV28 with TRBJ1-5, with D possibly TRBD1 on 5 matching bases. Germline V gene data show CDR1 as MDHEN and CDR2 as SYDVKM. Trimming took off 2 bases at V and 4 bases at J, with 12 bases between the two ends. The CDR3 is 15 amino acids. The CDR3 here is CASSLSSGRNQPQHF. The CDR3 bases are TGTGCCAGCAGTTTAAGTTCAGGGAGGAATCAGCCCCAGCATTTT.

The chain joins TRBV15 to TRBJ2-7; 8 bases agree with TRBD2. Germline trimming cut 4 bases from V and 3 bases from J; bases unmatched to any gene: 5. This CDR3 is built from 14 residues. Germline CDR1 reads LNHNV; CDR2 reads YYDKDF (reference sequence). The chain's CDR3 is CATSILRGDYEQYF. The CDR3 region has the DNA TGTGCCACCAGCATATTGCGGGGGGACTACGAGCAGTACTTC.

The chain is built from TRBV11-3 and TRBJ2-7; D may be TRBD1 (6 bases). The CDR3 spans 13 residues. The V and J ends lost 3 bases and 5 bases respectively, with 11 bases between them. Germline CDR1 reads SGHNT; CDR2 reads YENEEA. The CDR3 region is CASSFLQGDEQYF. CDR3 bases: TGTGCCAGCAGCTTTCTACAGGGAGACGAGCAGTACTTC. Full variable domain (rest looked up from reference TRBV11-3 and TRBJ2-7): EAGVVQSPRYKIIEKKQPVAFWCNPISGHNTLYWYLQNLGQGPELLIRYENEEAVDDSQLPKDRFSAERLKGVDSTLKIQPAELGDSAVYLCASSFLQGDEQYFGPGTRLTVT.

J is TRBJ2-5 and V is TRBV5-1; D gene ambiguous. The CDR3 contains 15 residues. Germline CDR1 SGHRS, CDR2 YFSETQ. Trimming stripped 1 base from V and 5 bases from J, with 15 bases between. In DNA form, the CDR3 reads TGCGCCAGCAGCTTGTATCCTTCGTCGGGCGAGACCCAGTACTTC. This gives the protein CASSLYPSSGETQYF.

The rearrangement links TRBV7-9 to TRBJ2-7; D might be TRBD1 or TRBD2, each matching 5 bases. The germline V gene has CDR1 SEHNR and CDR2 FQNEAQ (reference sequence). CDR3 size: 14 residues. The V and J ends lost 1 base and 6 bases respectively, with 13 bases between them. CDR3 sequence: CASSLVGRGGEQYF. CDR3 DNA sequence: TGTGCCAGCAGCTTAGTGGGCCGGGGCGGCGAGCAGTACTTC.